This T cell receptor (beta chain) was identified during a study of beta chain features in type 1 diabetes. This clone was found a few times. About 116 mL of blood, on average, came from one heparinised draw per donor. CD4+ naive, central memory, regulatory and stem cell-like memory cells were sorted via CD45RO/CCR7/CD25/CD127/CD95/CD27. Investigators reverse transcribed all isolated RNA, so they sequenced expressed TCRB transcripts. Naive, central memory and regulatory T cell samples averaged roughly 3.5 million reads. The protocol was immunoSEQ multiplex PCR, while the TCRdb copy is restricted to in-frame clones and leaves out a portion. The sample includes around 350,000 clones, around 12% seen only once; the top ten take under 0.02%. Per germline, CDR1 SGHNT and CDR2 YENEEA. CDR3 length: 13 amino acids. Deletions cut 4 bases from V and 0 bases from J, with 6 bases between.

The source of this sequence is a man aged 18-30 years in good health. Sequencing was done on a sample of naive CD4+ T cells from blood. The chain links TRBV11-3 to TRBJ2-5; no clear D. The CDR3 bases are TGTGCCAGCAGCTCCTCAGACCAAGAGACCCAGTACTTC. Translation gives CASSSSDQETQYF.